The 16 T cell receptor beta chains below all came from one sample that was sequenced in a study of human T cells and chemical hapten exposure. As for time point: pre-sensitization, week 0. Treatment of the sample: therapeutic diphenylcyclopropenone sensitization with weekly scalp DPC. TCRdb independently ran MiXCR on the RACE reads; one entry per CDR3 protein. This table holds about 90,000 distinct CDR3 sequences, 7.5% to 9.5% found once. The sequenced sample was whole blood, obtained in connection with sensitization to the hapten diphenylcyclopropenone (DPC). The receptors derive from a man in his forties with alopecia areata. Some clones in this sample may be carry-over from other donors' samples.

Turning to this clonotype: One end of the junction fails to match germline, which may point to a read error. The rearrangement links TRBV12-5 to TRBJ2-3, with D unclear. CDR1 is LGHNT, CDR2 FRNRAP, per germline. There are 10 residues in the CDR3. This CDR3 is CASGLDAQYF. The CDR3 nucleotides read TGTGCTAGTGGGTTGGACGCGCAGTATTTT.

This clonotype was detected only a few times. CDR3 protein: CASSQSGQPNSLLAKNIQYF. The CDR3 nucleotides are TGCGCCAGCAGTCAATCCGGACAGCCAAACTCCTTACTAGCCAAAAACATTCAGTACTTC. The chain employs TRBV23-1 and TRBJ2-4; D is possibly TRBD1 (6 bases). TRBV23-1 is flagged as an ORF with uncertain function. The CDR3 consists of 20 residues. Trimming stripped 0 bases from V and 0 bases from J, with 21 bases between.

This clonotype was seen only a few times. The J gene is TRBJ2-5, the V gene TRBV20-1; D is ambiguous. This CDR3 region has 13 residues. Trimming stripped 3 bases from V and 5 bases from J, with 13 bases between. Germline V lookup: CDR1 DFQATT, CDR2 SNEGSKA (reference sequence). The CDR3 spells CSASPRLVETQYF. CDR3 nucleotides: TGCAGTGCTAGCCCCCGGTTAGTTGAGACCCAGTACTTC.

This clonotype was seen more than once but under ten times. The chain has TRBV7-9 and TRBJ2-5; the match to TRBD2 covers 7 bases. Unmatched junction bases numbered 2, after V lost 6 bases and J lost 4 bases. Germline CDR1 SEHNR, CDR2 FQNEAQ (reference sequence). The CDR3 is 12 amino acids. The CDR3 nucleotides are TGTGCCAGCAGGGGCGGGGGAGAGACCCAGTACTTC. Translation: CASRGGGETQYF.

This clonotype was seen many times. The chain joins TRBV3-1 to TRBJ1-2; TRBD1 might be the D (6 bases). Germline values: CDR1 LGHDT, CDR2 YNNKEL (reference sequence). The CDR3 is made up of 16 amino acids. Between the trimmed V and J ends, which lost 1 base and 0 bases, there was a span of 12 bases. The CDR3 DNA reads as TGTGCCAGCAGCCAAGGGCGGAGGGGGTCTAACTATGGCTACACCTTC. Protein: CASSQGRRGSNYGYTF.

This clonotype showed up just a few times. The rearrangement joins TRBV5-4 to TRBJ1-6, with 10 bases fitting TRBD1. The CDR3 loop spans 15 amino acids. Germline loops: CDR1 SGHNT, CDR2 YYREEE (reference sequence). V shed 4 bases and J 7 bases; nucleotides not matched to a gene: 5. DNA of the CDR3: TGTGCCAGCAGCAAGGACAGGGGGTCGAATTCACCCCTCCACTTT. Protein product: CASSKDRGSNSPLHF.

This clonotype was picked up many times. The rearrangement links TRBV3-1 to TRBJ1-4; D gene ambiguous. The CDR3 is made up of 13 amino acids. The germline V gene encodes CDR1 LGHDT and CDR2 YNNKEL (reference sequence). V was pared by 0 bases and J by 7 bases, with 6 bases between. CDR3 sequence (DNA): TGTGCCAGCAGCCAAGATCGGGCTGAAAAACTGTTTTTT. This gives the protein CASSQDRAEKLFF.

The CDR3 DNA reads as TGTGCCAGCAGCTTAGCGGGAGTTGAATATGAGCAGTTCTTC. Amino acids: CASSLAGVEYEQFF. The rearrangement links TRBV7-9 to TRBJ2-1; D may be TRBD2 (5 bases). Germline lookup yields CDR1 SEHNR and CDR2 FQNEAQ (reference sequence). Between the trimmed V and J ends, which lost 0 bases and 8 bases, there was a span of 11 bases. This CDR3 has 14 amino acids.

This clonotype was counted many times. The CDR3 nucleotides are TGCAGTGCTGTACAGGGAGTAGGTTCCAATCAGCCCCAGCATTTT. It specifies CSAVQGVGSNQPQHF. The chain employs TRBV20-1 and TRBJ1-5, with D tentatively TRBD1 (6 bases). V shed 5 bases and J shed 3 bases, with 17 bases lying between them. The CDR3 length is 15 residues. Germline V gives CDR1 DFQATT, CDR2 SNEGSKA (reference sequence).

To note about this clonotype: It may be a read error: a sequence one base away is much more abundant. The chain combines TRBV20-1 with TRBJ1-1; 7 bases line up with TRBD1. From germline, CDR1 is DFQATT and CDR2 SNEGSKA (reference sequence). The CDR3 consists of 14 residues. In DNA, the CDR3 is TGCATTGCTAGGGTCCGGACAGGGAACACTGAAGCTTTCTTT. Protein: CIARVRTGNTEAFF.

In this sample, this clonotype turned up a few times. CDR3 sequence (DNA): TGCGCCAGCAGCCCCCTCTGGGGGACTAGCGAACAAGAGACCCAGTACTTC. Translated: CASSPLWGTSEQETQYF. The chain joins TRBV5-1 to TRBJ2-5; 10 bases map to TRBD2. Germline V gene sequence: CDR1 SGHRS, CDR2 YFSETQ. The CDR3 is 17 amino acids. V was clipped by 4 bases and J by 2 bases; unmatched bases: 11. The full variable domain, in which reference TRBV5-1 and TRBJ2-5 provide the parts outside the CDR3, is KAGVTQTPRYLIKTRGQQVTLSCSPISGHRSVSWYQQTPGQGLQFLFEYFSETQRNKGNFPGRFSGRQFSNSRSEMNVSTLELGDSALYLCASSPLWGTSEQETQYFGPGTRLLVL.

Ten or more counts support this clonotype. V gene TRBV2 combines with J gene TRBJ1-2, with D hard to call. The CDR3 runs 15 residues. Trimming took 4 bases from V and 0 from J, leaving 12 bases between them. From germline, CDR1 is SNHLY and CDR2 FYNNEI. The CDR3 DNA is TGTGCCAGCAGTGCTGACACCTTCTCTAACTATGGCTACACCTTC. Encoded protein: CASSADTFSNYGYTF. Full variable domain (rest looked up from reference TRBV2 and TRBJ1-2): EPEVTQTPSHQVTQMGQEVILRCVPISNHLYFYWYRQILGQKVEFLVSFYNNEISEKSEIFDDQFSVERPDGSNFTLKIRSTKLEDSAMYFCASSADTFSNYGYTFGSGTRLTVV.

This clonotype was seen a handful of times. This chain links TRBV7-2 with TRBJ2-7; 10 bases match TRBD1. The germline V gene has CDR1 SGHTA and CDR2 FQGNSA. The V gene end was trimmed by 5 bases and the J gene end by 5 bases; junction bases not matched to a gene: 6. The length of the CDR3 is 14 residues. In DNA form, the CDR3 reads TGTGCCAGCAGCGTAGACAGGGGGCCTAACGAGCAGTACTTC. Translation: CASSVDRGPNEQYF.

This clonotype has more than one count but fewer than ten. J is TRBJ1-2 and V is TRBV12-3 or TRBV12-4; maybe TRBD1 (5 bases). This CDR3 has 14 amino acids. V lost 5 bases and J lost 8, with 18 bases in between. The chain's CDR3 is CASSLGTDLWGYTF. CDR3 nucleotides: TGTGCCAGCAGTCTCGGGACGGATTTGTGGGGCTACACCTTC.

In its sample, this clonotype was seen a few times. The rearrangement links TRBV7-2 to TRBJ2-3; 8 bases align to TRBD2. The CDR3 contains 16 residues. Unmatched junction bases numbered 4, after V lost 2 bases and J lost 0 bases. Germline CDR1 is SGHTA and CDR2 is FQGNSA. Here the CDR3 DNA reads TGTGCCAGCAGCTTATTTCTAGCGGGCAGCACAGATACGCAGTATTTT. Residues: CASSLFLAGSTDTQYF.

Only a few counts were recorded for this clonotype. The CDR3 DNA sequence: TGTGCCACCAGCAGAGATCGGACAGGGTCAAGCAATCAGCCCCAGCATTTT. It encodes CATSRDRTGSSNQPQHF. The chain carries TRBV15 and TRBJ1-5, with 8 bases that match TRBD1. The ends lost 0 bases at V and 1 base at J; junction bases unmatched: 5. The germline gives CDR1 LNHNV, CDR2 YYDKDF (reference sequence). The CDR3 covers 17 residues.